The rows below give T cell receptor beta chains drawn from one sample of a study of response to subunit inactivated influenza vaccine. TCRdb re-analysed the RT-PCR reads in MiXCR, keeping a single row per CDR3 protein. The sample has hundreds of thousands of distinct CDR3 sequences, roughly 25% seen once. The source was CD4+ T cells sorted from PBMCs, collected 4 to 6 days after vaccination. The receptors stem from a man aged 50 to 60 who received an inactivated influenza vaccine. CDR3s include the opening cysteine and the closing phenylalanine or tryptophan. A D gene is named only where the DNA matches it firmly. The size field is filled for only some rows; it gives once, few, many or a size class.

abundance | d_gene | len | j_gene | v_gene | CDR3nt | CDR3aa
NA | NA | 15 | TRBJ2-3 | TRBV5-1 | TGCGCCAGCAGCTGGAGGCCTTTAAAAACAGATACGCAGTATTTT | CASSWRPLKTDTQYF
few | TRBD2 | 15 | TRBJ2-1 | TRBV5-1 | TGCGCCAGCAGCCGGGGACTAGCGGGGAACAATGAGCAGTTCTTC | CASSRGLAGNNEQFF
NA | NA | 16 | TRBJ2-3 | TRBV12-3/TRBV12-4 | TGTGCCAGCAGTTCCTTTAGCGGAGGGGCCACAGATACGCAGTATTTT | CASSSFSGGATDTQYF
NA | NA | 15 | TRBJ1-6 | TRBV7-9 | TGTGCCAGCACCACGATCCAACGCCATAATTCACCCCTCCACTTT | CASTTIQRHNSPLHF
NA | NA | 14 | TRBJ2-7 | TRBV5-1 | TGCGCCAGCAGCTCCGCTTCGACGGGGAACGAGCAGTACTTC | CASSSASTGNEQYF
NA | TRBD1 | 18 | TRBJ2-2 | TRBV5-1 | TGCGCCAGCAGCCCTCGGACAGGTGGGGGCTTGAACACCGGGGAGCTGTTTTTT | CASSPRTGGGLNTGELFF
NA | NA | 16 | TRBJ2-5 | TRBV7-9 | TGTGCCAGCAGCTTAGCGTTGGGGCGGATACAAGAGACCCAGTACTTC | CASSLALGRIQETQYF
few | NA | 13 | TRBJ2-1 | TRBV5-4 | TGTGCCAGCACCCCTCAGCTGATGAATGAGCAGTTCTTC | CASTPQLMNEQFF
NA | NA | 13 | TRBJ1-4 | TRBV6-2/TRBV6-3 | TGTGCCAGCAGACAGGGCACTAATGAAAAACTGTTTTTT | CASRQGTNEKLFF
NA | NA | 14 | TRBJ2-1 | TRBV7-2 | TGTGCCAGCAGCTTAGGTCTAGGGAAACGGGAGCAGTTCTTC | CASSLGLGKREQFF
many | NA | 15 | TRBJ1-1 | TRBV5-1 | TGCGCCAGCAGCTTGGCCGCTCGCATGAACACTGAAGCTTTCTTT | CASSLAARMNTEAFF
NA | TRBD2 | 14 | TRBJ2-7 | TRBV20-1 | TGCAGTGCTAGTCCGACTAGCTCGAGGTACGAGCAGTACTTC | CSASPTSSRYEQYF
NA | TRBD1 | 15 | TRBJ1-1 | TRBV5-1 | TGCGCCAGCAGCTTGGGGGACAGGGAGTTCTCTGAAGCTTTCTTT | CASSLGDREFSEAFF
NA | TRBD1 | 14 | TRBJ2-3 | TRBV5-1 | TGCGCCAGCAGCCAGGGACAGGGGAAGGATACGCAGTATTTT | CASSQGQGKDTQYF
NA | NA | 13 | TRBJ2-5 | TRBV5-1 | TGCGCCAGCACGGTGGTTTGGGGGGAGACCCAGTACTTC | CASTVVWGETQYF
NA | TRBD2 | 17 | TRBJ2-1 | TRBV2 | TGTGCCAGCAGTGACCGGCTAGCGGGGGTATCTACAATGAAACAGTTCTTC | CASSDRLAGVSTMKQFF
many | TRBD1 | 16 | TRBJ2-2 | TRBV5-4 | TGTGCCAGCAGCTCGAGAGGGGGCTTCGACACCGGGGAGCTGTTTTTT | CASSSRGGFDTGELFF
many | NA | 12 | TRBJ1-2 | TRBV20-1 | TGCAGTGCTCCCAGGGAAAGCTATGGCTACACCTTC | CSAPRESYGYTF
few | NA | 18 | TRBJ2-2 | TRBV20-1 | TGCAGTGCTAGAGACAGTAGCCATCAGTTCGCGAACACCGGGGAGCTGTTTTTT | CSARDSSHQFANTGELFF
NA | NA | 13 | TRBJ1-2 | TRBV11-2 | TGTGCCAGCAGCCCGGACCTCCAACGGGGCTACACCTTC | CASSPDLQRGYTF
NA | NA | 16 | TRBJ1-1 | TRBV7-9 | TGTGCCAGCAGTCTATATCTAACAGGGAAGAGGGCTGAAGCTTTCTTT | CASSLYLTGKRAEAFF
NA | NA | 14 | TRBJ2-2 | TRBV29-1 | TGCAGCGTTCTGCGGAATGCGAACACCGGGGAGCTGTTTTTT | CSVLRNANTGELFF
NA | NA | 15 | TRBJ1-1 | TRBV20-1 | TGCAGTGCTAGAGATGGGAGCAAGATGAACACTGAAGCTTTCTTT | CSARDGSKMNTEAFF
NA | TRBD2 | 16 | TRBJ2-5 | TRBV7-2 | TGTGCCAGCAGCGACGGACTAGCGGGAGGTCAAGAGACCCAGTACTTC | CASSDGLAGGQETQYF
NA | TRBD1 | 14 | TRBJ2-1 | TRBV4-1 | TGCGCCAGCAGCCATCAACAGGGGCTGAATGAGCAGTTCTTC | CASSHQQGLNEQFF
many | NA | 19 | TRBJ1-6 | TRBV6-5 | TGTGCCAGCAGTTACTCTGTACCGGGACCGAAGGTCTATAATTCACCCCTCCACTTT | CASSYSVPGPKVYNSPLHF
few | NA | 12 | TRBJ1-5 | TRBV20-1 | TGCAGTGCTAGATTGGGAAATCAGCCCCAGCATTTT | CSARLGNQPQHF